Each of the 26 T cell receptor beta chains below was sequenced from the same sample in a study of cytomegalovirus exposure and HLA in healthy donors. The study ran its PCR with 60 Vbeta and 13 Jbeta primers. Here immunoSEQ multiplex PCR was the method, and the copy in TCRdb shows in-frame clones only, minus some. The table includes around 120,000 clones, approximately 85% detected once. The material sequenced was PBMCs. The receptors derive from a boy aged 5-17 years in good health and CMV-seronegative.

The V gene is TRBV19, the J gene TRBJ2-7; D might be TRBD2 (5 bases). The germline V gene encodes CDR1 LNHDA and CDR2 SQIVND (reference sequence). The CDR3 has 12 amino acids. V was pared by 3 bases and J by 5 bases, with 8 bases between. CDR3 sequence reads: CASSIVGDEQYF. CDR3 DNA sequence: TGTGCCAGTAGTATTGTGGGAGACGAGCAGTACTTC.

V gene TRBV4-1 combines with J gene TRBJ2-7; 9 bases fit TRBD1. The CDR3 covers 15 residues. V lost 3 bases, J lost 2 bases, and 5 bases stayed unmatched. Germline lookup yields CDR1 MGHRA and CDR2 YSYEKL. The CDR3 loop is CASSQAGTGTYEQYF. DNA of the CDR3: TGCGCCAGCAGCCAGGCCGGGACAGGGACCTACGAGCAGTACTTC.

A few counts support this clone. The chain combines TRBV4-2 with TRBJ1-1, with 8 bases matching TRBD1. The germline CDR1 and CDR2 sequences are LGHNA and YNFKEQ. This CDR3 region has 16 residues. The V gene end was trimmed by 4 bases and the J gene end by 0 bases; junction bases not matched to a gene: 7. The CDR3 region has the DNA TGTGCCAGCAGCCTCCGACAGGGGAGCATGAACACTGAAGCTTTCTTT. Amino acid sequence: CASSLRQGSMNTEAFF.

The chain links TRBV25-1 to TRBJ2-1; possible D gene TRBD1, 5 bases. This CDR3 has 12 amino acids. Germline V lookup: CDR1 MGHDK, CDR2 SYGVNS. The V end was cut by 1 base, the J end by 10 bases, with 8 bases between. The DNA of the CDR3 is TGTGCCAGCAGTGAATCCAGGGAAGAGCAGTTCTTC. Amino acid sequence: CASSESREEQFF.

This clone showed up just a few times. This sequence joins TRBV6-5 and TRBJ2-1; D is possibly TRBD2 (5 bases). From germline, CDR1 is MNHEY and CDR2 SVGAGI. The CDR3 loop spans 14 amino acids. V lost 5 bases to trimming and J lost 9 bases, with 17 bases between them. The DNA for the CDR3 is TGTGCCAGCAGTCGCCGGGGAACTGTAGTTGAGCAGTTCTTC. Residues: CASSRRGTVVEQFF.

V gene TRBV15 combines with J gene TRBJ2-1; TRBD2 aligns across 10 bases. Germline V gene lookup returns CDR1 LNHNV and CDR2 YYDKDF (reference sequence). J was trimmed by 3 bases and V by 1 base; bases with no gene match: 0. The CDR3 is 15 amino acids. The CDR3 bases are TGTGCCACCAGCAGAGCTAGCGGGGGCTACAATGAGCAGTTCTTC. Encoded protein: CATSRASGGYNEQFF.

This chain uses TRBV5-4 with TRBJ2-2, with D possibly matching TRBD1 (6 bases). This CDR3 is 15 amino acids long. CDR1 is SGHNT and CDR2 is YYREEE in the germline V gene (reference sequence). Trimming shortened V by 1 base and J by 4 bases, and 11 bases separated the two germline ends. CDR3: CASSLQQGSTGELFF. Written as DNA, the CDR3 is TGTGCCAGCAGCTTGCAGCAGGGGAGCACCGGGGAGCTGTTTTTT. Together with reference TRBV5-4 and TRBJ2-2, the CDR3 gives the full variable domain: ETGVTQSPTHLIKTRGQQVTLRCSSQSGHNTVSWYQQALGQGPQFIFQYYREEENGRGNFPPRFSGLQFPNYSSELNVNALELDDSALYLCASSLQQGSTGELFFGEGSRLTVL.

In its sample, this clone was seen a few times. The rearrangement links TRBV6-5 to TRBJ2-7; D is perhaps TRBD2 (5 bases). The CDR3 has 15 residues. V was trimmed by 0 bases and J by 6 bases, leaving 15 bases between them. Germline lookup yields CDR1 MNHEY and CDR2 SVGAGI. CDR3 region: CASSYSRASTLEQYF. The CDR3 nucleotides read TGTGCCAGCAGTTACTCGCGGGCCTCCACCCTCGAGCAGTACTTC.

In the case of this clone: The sample contains more than one DNA sequence encoding this CDR3. The chain uses TRBV9 and TRBJ2-7; 11 nucleotides align to TRBD2. The CDR3 has 15 residues. Germline V gene data show CDR1 as SGDLS and CDR2 as YYNGEE. V was clipped by 0 bases and J by 1 base; unmatched bases: 0. CDR3 region: CASSVGTSGSYEQYF. Written as DNA, the CDR3 is TGTGCCAGCAGCGTAGGGACTAGCGGGTCCTACGAGCAGTACTTC.

The V gene is TRBV6-6, the J gene TRBJ1-4, with TRBD1 as a possible D gene (6 bases). Germline V gene lookup returns CDR1 MNHNY and CDR2 SVGAGI (reference sequence). The CDR3 sequence is 14 residues long. Trimming removed 1 base at V and 6 bases at J, with 9 bases between. The CDR3 region is CASSYLQGDEKLFF. The CDR3 nucleotides read TGTGCCAGCAGTTACTTACAGGGAGATGAAAAACTGTTTTTT.

For the CDR3, the DNA is TGCGCCAGCAGCCAAGCCGGGACAGGGGTGGATACGCAGTATTTT. Its translation: CASSQAGTGVDTQYF. The V gene is TRBV4-3, the J gene TRBJ2-3, with 10 positions matching TRBD1. V lost 1 base, J lost 6 bases, and 4 bases stayed unmatched. The CDR3 totals 15 residues. CDR1 LGHNA and CDR2 YSLEER come from the germline V gene.

The rearrangement uses TRBV5-4 and TRBJ2-7, with TRBD2 as a possible D gene (6 bases). CDR3 size: 13 residues. The V and J ends lost 2 bases and 3 bases respectively, with 9 bases between them. In germline, CDR1 is SGHNT, CDR2 YYREEE (reference sequence). The CDR3 spells CASSFRGDYEQYF. The CDR3 nucleotides read TGTGCCAGCAGCTTTCGCGGGGACTACGAGCAGTACTTC.

The rearrangement links TRBV11-3 to TRBJ1-1, with 12 bases lining up with TRBD1. CDR3 length equals 16 residues. With 3 bases clipped from V and 3 bases from J, the junction kept 5 bases outside the gene matches. Germline V gene lookup returns CDR1 SGHNT and CDR2 YENEEA. CDR3 DNA sequence: TGTGCCAGCAGCTTGGGACAGGGGGCGACGGACACTGAAGCTTTCTTT. It is translated as CASSLGQGATDTEAFF.

This clone turned up a few times. This chain links TRBV6-1 with TRBJ1-1, with no clear D. This CDR3 comprises 12 residues. Germline V gives CDR1 MNHNS, CDR2 SASEGT. Trimming pared 8 bases from V and 6 bases from J, leaving 13 bases between. CDR3 loop: CASEKANAEAFF. CDR3 coding DNA: TGTGCCAGCGAGAAAGCCAACGCTGAAGCTTTCTTT.

The chain carries TRBV5-1 and TRBJ2-1, with 10 bases aligning to TRBD2. The CDR3 has 20 amino acids. V was clipped by 0 bases and J by 0 bases; unmatched bases: 12. CDR1 and CDR2 from the germline V gene are SGHRS and YFSETQ. The DNA for the CDR3 is TGCGCCAGCAGCTTGGCACCTAGCGGGGGAACACCCAGCTCCTACAATGAGCAGTTCTTC. Residues: CASSLAPSGGTPSSYNEQFF.

The rearrangement links TRBV18 to TRBJ1-1, with D perhaps TRBD1 (5 bases). CDR1 is KGHSH, CDR2 LQKENI, per germline. This CDR3 spans 13 amino acids. Trimming cost V 5 bases and J 1 base, with 8 bases left between them. The CDR3 region is CASSIRENTEAFF. The DNA of the CDR3 is TGTGCCAGCTCAATCAGGGAGAACACTGAAGCTTTCTTT.

V and J are TRBV9 and TRBJ1-2, with TRBD1 matching over 10 bases. V lost 3 bases and J lost 4; bases outside the gene matches: 6. The germline V gene encodes CDR1 SGDLS and CDR2 YYNGEE. This CDR3 contains 15 residues. The CDR3 protein is CASSAGTGVAYGYTF. CDR3 bases: TGTGCCAGCAGCGCTGGGACAGGGGTCGCCTATGGCTACACCTTC.

The chain employs TRBV11-2 and TRBJ1-1; no reliable D call. CDR1 is SGHAT and CDR2 is FQNNGV in the germline V gene. The CDR3 covers 15 residues. V lost 1 base and J lost 1, with 10 bases in between. The DNA of the CDR3 is TGTGCCAGCAGCTTAGCCCTCGGTGGGAACACTGAAGCTTTCTTT. It specifies CASSLALGGNTEAFF.

This clone was detected many times. The chain couples TRBV5-6 to TRBJ2-7; 11 bases map to TRBD1. The junction had 4 bases not matched to a gene; V was cut back by 7 bases and J by 4 bases. CDR1 and CDR2 (germline): SGHDT, YYEEEE. The CDR3 has 13 residues. The CDR3 sequence is CASRTGGRYEQYF. Written as DNA, the CDR3 is TGTGCCAGCCGGACAGGGGGCAGGTACGAGCAGTACTTC.

CDR3 coding DNA: TGTGCCTGGAGTGTAGGGACTAGTAACACCGGGGAGCTGTTTTTT. As protein: CAWSVGTSNTGELFF. The chain joins TRBV30 to TRBJ2-2, with 8 bases identical to TRBD2. V gave up 0 bases and J gave up 2 bases; unmatched junction bases: 2. Looked up from germline, CDR1 is GTSNPN and CDR2 is SVGIG (reference sequence). The CDR3 is made up of 15 amino acids.

CDR3 DNA sequence: TGCAGCGTTTTACACAGGGGGCCGAACACTGAAGCTTTCTTT. This translates into CSVLHRGPNTEAFF. The chain is built from TRBV29-1 and TRBJ1-1; the match to TRBD1 covers 9 bases. CDR1 SQVTM and CDR2 ANQGSEA come from the germline V gene. The CDR3 consists of 14 residues. V gave up 5 bases and J gave up 1 base; unmatched junction bases: 5.

The CDR3 spells CASSLVAPIMNTEAFF. In DNA, the CDR3 is TGCGCCAGCAGCTTGGTCGCGCCAATTATGAACACTGAAGCTTTCTTT. The chain uses TRBV5-1 and TRBJ1-1; D gene unclear. Between the trimmed V and J ends, which lost 0 bases and 0 bases, there was a span of 12 bases. CDR3 length equals 16 residues. Germline assignment: CDR1 SGHRS and CDR2 YFSETQ.

The rearrangement uses TRBV5-4 and TRBJ2-7; 7 bases are shared with TRBD2. J gave up 5 bases and V 0 bases, and 17 bases lay outside the gene matches. Germline CDR1 and CDR2: SGHNT and YYREEE (reference sequence). The CDR3 contains 18 residues. This chain's CDR3 is CASSLVAGAPPPFNEQYF. The DNA of the CDR3 is TGTGCCAGCAGCTTGGTTGCGGGAGCCCCTCCCCCATTTAACGAGCAGTACTTC.

The rearrangement joins TRBV11-1 to TRBJ2-1; weak D call: TRBD2 (6 bases). The CDR3 contains 14 residues. Deletions cut 1 base from V and 5 bases from J, with 9 bases between. Germline CDR1 SGHAT, CDR2 FQDESV (reference sequence). The chain's CDR3 is CASSLVGSNNEQFF. The CDR3, as DNA: TGTGCCAGCAGCTTAGTCGGGAGCAACAATGAGCAGTTCTTC.

The rearrangement joins TRBV10-3 to TRBJ1-3; D is unclear. The germline V gene encodes CDR1 ENHRY and CDR2 SYGVKD. The CDR3 is 14 amino acids. Trimming pared 4 bases from V and 0 bases from J, leaving 7 bases between. The CDR3 here is CAISARGSGNTIYF. In DNA, the CDR3 is TGTGCCATCAGTGCCCGCGGCTCTGGAAACACCATATATTTT.

The chain combines TRBV6-1 with TRBJ2-4; 8 bases fit TRBD1. Per germline, CDR1 MNHNS and CDR2 SASEGT. The CDR3 consists of 14 residues. With 5 bases clipped from V and 4 bases from J, the junction kept 4 bases outside the gene matches. CDR3 bases: TGTGCCAGCAGTCTGACAGGGGAAAAAAACATTCAGTACTTC. Protein sequence: CASSLTGEKNIQYF.